This is a list of T cell receptor beta chains from one sample in a study of OX40 agonist ivuxolimab in advanced cancers. Produced via immunoSEQ multiplex PCR; TCRdb's table is partial and in-frame only. The sample lists over 70,000 clones, 86% occurring once. The input for sequencing was CD4+ or CD8+ T cells sorted from blood, taken in a trial of the OX40 agonist ivuxolimab. The receptor source for this set is an adult with an advanced solid tumor such as melanoma, head and neck, liver or kidney cancer. The CDR3 runs from the conserved cysteine through the conserved F or W. A D gene is named only where the DNA matches it firmly. For some rows the clone size is stated as once, few or many, or as a class when expanded; others skip it.

j_gene | d_gene | abundance | v_gene | CDR3aa | CDR3nt
TRBJ1-1 | NA | NA | TRBV7-3 | CASSPTGNTEAFF | TGTGCCAGCAGCCCAACGGGGAACACTGAAGCTTTCTTT
TRBJ2-7 | NA | NA | TRBV11-2 | CASSLDRLLAKQYF | TGTGCCAGCAGCTTAGACCGACTACTCGCCAAGCAGTACTTC
TRBJ2-7 | TRBD1 | few | TRBV4-3 | CASSITTGGGHEQYF | TGCGCCAGCAGCATAACGACAGGGGGCGGCCACGAGCAGTACTTC
TRBJ2-5 | TRBD1 | NA | TRBV19 | CASSNSDRAWETQYF | TGTGCCAGTAGTAACAGCGACAGGGCCTGGGAGACCCAGTACTTC
TRBJ2-7 | NA | NA | TRBV7-2 | CASSLAIGNEQYF | TGTGCCAGCAGCTTAGCGATTGGGAACGAGCAGTACTTC
TRBJ1-6 | NA | NA | TRBV5-8 | CASSSRDRNSPLHF | TGTGCCAGCAGCAGCCGGGACCGAAATTCACCCCTCCACTTT
TRBJ1-6 | NA | NA | TRBV30 | CAWSVGPRRLSPLHF | TGTGCCTGGAGTGTTGGACCTCGGAGATTATCACCCCTCCACTTT
TRBJ1-1 | NA | NA | TRBV19 | CASSTPADRNTEAFF | TGTGCCAGTAGCACACCCGCGGACAGGAACACTGAAGCTTTCTTT
TRBJ2-5 | NA | few | TRBV5-1 | CASSPLGLETQYF | TGCGCCAGCAGCCCTCTGGGCTTAGAGACCCAGTACTTC
TRBJ1-3 | TRBD1 | NA | TRBV18 | CASSPQGAPGNTIYF | TGTGCCAGCTCACCACAGGGGGCCCCTGGAAACACCATATATTTT
TRBJ1-1 | TRBD1 | NA | TRBV5-1 | CASSRDRGRPAFF | TGCGCCAGCAGCCGAGACAGGGGGCGCCCAGCTTTCTTT
TRBJ2-1 | NA | NA | TRBV7-9 | CASSLVAGASSSYNEQFF | TGTGCCAGCAGCTTAGTGGCGGGGGCCTCGAGCTCCTACAATGAGCAGTTCTTC
TRBJ1-1 | NA | few | TRBV11-2 | CASSLLVGVNTEAFF | TGTGCCAGCAGCCTCCTCGTCGGGGTGAACACTGAAGCTTTCTTT
TRBJ2-3 | NA | NA | TRBV5-5 | CASSLLPRQDTDTQYF | TGTGCCAGCAGCTTGTTGCCCCGACAGGACACAGATACGCAGTATTTT
TRBJ2-2 | TRBD1 | NA | TRBV27 | CASHRQGADGELFF | TGTGCCAGTCATCGACAGGGGGCGGACGGGGAGCTGTTTTTT
TRBJ2-5 | TRBD2 | NA | TRBV4-2 | CASSQDFGLAGGLDRCETQYF | TGTGCCAGCAGCCAAGATTTCGGCCTAGCGGGGGGTCTGGATCGCTGTGAGACCCAGTACTTC
TRBJ2-3 | NA | NA | TRBV13 | CASKRWALPSTDTQYF | TGTGCCAGCAAAAGATGGGCCTTACCTAGCACAGATACGCAGTATTTT
TRBJ1-2 | NA | NA | TRBV6-1 | CASSESGLGYTF | TGTGCCAGCAGTGAATCAGGGTTGGGCTACACCTTC
TRBJ1-6 | TRBD1 | NA | TRBV5-8 | CASSLLSGTVNSPLHF | TGTGCCAGCAGCCTACTTTCCGGGACAGTGAATTCACCCCTCCACTTT
TRBJ2-7 | NA | NA | TRBV29-1 | CSVDPGASEWNEQYF | TGCAGCGTTGATCCGGGAGCTAGCGAGTGGAACGAGCAGTACTTC
TRBJ1-2 | TRBD1 | NA | TRBV5-6 | CASSWHRGYGYTF | TGTGCCAGCAGCTGGCACAGGGGCTATGGCTACACCTTC
TRBJ1-1 | NA | NA | TRBV5-4 | CASSLEWGVRTEAFF | TGTGCCAGCAGCTTGGAATGGGGGGTAAGGACTGAAGCTTTCTTT
TRBJ2-5 | TRBD1 | NA | TRBV2 | CASSDRQGAGETQYF | TGTGCCAGCAGTGACAGGCAGGGGGCCGGGGAGACCCAGTACTTC
TRBJ1-4 | TRBD1 | NA | TRBV5-5 | CASSPGQGRTNEKLFF | TGTGCCAGCAGCCCGGGACAGGGGAGAACTAATGAAAAACTGTTTTTT
TRBJ1-5 | NA | NA | TRBV7-8 | CTSSLRNSNQPQHF | TGTACCAGCAGCTTGCGCAATAGCAATCAGCCCCAGCATTTT
TRBJ2-7 | NA | NA | TRBV6-1 | CASSVIGRISYEQYF | TGTGCCAGCAGTGTAATTGGACGGATCTCCTACGAGCAGTACTTC
TRBJ1-2 | NA | NA | TRBV6-5 | CASSYSRADRRRGYTF | TGTGCCAGCAGTTACTCGAGGGCCGACAGGCGCCGGGGCTACACCTTC
TRBJ1-1 | TRBD1 | NA | TRBV6-5 | CASRLGQMNTEAFF | TGTGCCAGCAGACTGGGACAGATGAACACTGAAGCTTTCTTT
TRBJ1-4 | TRBD1 | once | TRBV7-9 | CASSLAGTGGGEKLFF | TGTGCCAGCAGCTTAGCCGGGACAGGGGGAGGTGAAAAACTGTTTTTT
TRBJ2-5 | NA | NA | TRBV5-4 | CASSSGGGETQYF | TGTGCCAGCAGCTCCGGGGGAGGAGAGACCCAGTACTTC
TRBJ2-5 | NA | NA | TRBV19 | CASSMGRAFGEETQYF | TGTGCCAGTAGTATGGGGCGAGCGTTTGGGGAAGAGACCCAGTACTTC
TRBJ2-3 | NA | NA | TRBV11-3 | CASSRRGGPTDTQYF | TGTGCCAGCAGCCGTAGGGGGGGCCCGACAGATACGCAGTATTTT
TRBJ1-2 | NA | NA | TRBV7-2 | CASSLVDIGADGYTF | TGTGCCAGCAGCTTGGTGGACATTGGGGCTGATGGCTACACCTTC
TRBJ1-6 | NA | NA | TRBV25-1 | CASSIRSNNSPLHF | TGTGCCAGCAGTATCCGCTCCAATAATTCACCCCTCCACTTT
TRBJ1-2 | NA | NA | TRBV7-8 | CASSSPGRNNYGYTF | TGTGCCAGCAGCTCCCCCGGCAGGAATAACTATGGCTACACCTTC
TRBJ2-2 | NA | NA | TRBV12-5 | CASGLVQGTNTGELFF | TGTGCTAGTGGTTTGGTTCAGGGGACGAACACCGGGGAGCTGTTTTTT
TRBJ1-2 | NA | NA | TRBV11-3 | CASSDSGGSGYGYTF | TGTGCCAGCAGCGACAGCGGGGGATCAGGCTATGGCTACACCTTC
TRBJ1-5 | NA | NA | TRBV19 | CASIFSGEGNQPQHF | TGTGCCAGTATATTTTCAGGGGAGGGCAATCAGCCCCAGCATTTT
TRBJ2-5 | TRBD2 | NA | TRBV13 | CASSSGLATETQYF | TGTGCCAGCAGCTCGGGACTAGCGACGGAGACCCAGTACTTC
TRBJ1-1 | NA | few | TRBV5-4 | CASSLGTGKSQAFF | TGTGCCAGCAGCTTAGGTACAGGGAAATCCCAAGCTTTCTTT
TRBJ1-1 | NA | NA | TRBV9 | CASSPSGGGGTEAFF | TGTGCCAGCAGCCCTTCGGGGGGGGGTGGCACTGAAGCTTTCTTT